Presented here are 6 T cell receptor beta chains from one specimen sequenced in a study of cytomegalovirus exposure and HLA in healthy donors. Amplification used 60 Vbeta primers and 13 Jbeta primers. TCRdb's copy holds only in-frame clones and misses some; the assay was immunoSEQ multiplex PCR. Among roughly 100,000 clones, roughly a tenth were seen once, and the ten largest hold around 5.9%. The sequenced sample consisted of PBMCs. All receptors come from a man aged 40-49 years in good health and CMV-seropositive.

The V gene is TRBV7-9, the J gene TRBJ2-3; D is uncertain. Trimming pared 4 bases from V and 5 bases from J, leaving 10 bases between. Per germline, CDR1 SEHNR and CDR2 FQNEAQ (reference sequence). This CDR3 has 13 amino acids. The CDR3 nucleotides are TGTGCCAGCAGCTCCCTAGAACTAGATACGCAGTATTTT. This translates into CASSSLELDTQYF.

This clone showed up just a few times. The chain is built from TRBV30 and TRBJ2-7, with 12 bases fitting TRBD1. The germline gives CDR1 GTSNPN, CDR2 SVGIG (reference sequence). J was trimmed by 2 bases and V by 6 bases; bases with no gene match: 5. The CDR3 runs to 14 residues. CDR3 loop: CACPGTGGPYEQYF. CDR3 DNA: TGTGCCTGTCCCGGGACAGGGGGCCCCTACGAGCAGTACTTC.

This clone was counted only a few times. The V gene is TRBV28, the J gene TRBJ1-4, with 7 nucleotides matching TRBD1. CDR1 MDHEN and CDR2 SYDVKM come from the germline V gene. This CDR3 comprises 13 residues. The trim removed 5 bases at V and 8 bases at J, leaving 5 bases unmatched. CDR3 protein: CASSKDRIEKLFF. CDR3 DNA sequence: TGTGCCAGCAGTAAGGACAGGATCGAAAAACTGTTTTTT.

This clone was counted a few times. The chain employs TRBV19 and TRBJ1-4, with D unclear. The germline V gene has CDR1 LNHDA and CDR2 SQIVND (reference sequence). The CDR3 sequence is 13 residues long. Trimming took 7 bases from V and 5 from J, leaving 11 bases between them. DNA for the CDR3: TGTGCCAGTAAAAGGCAGCGAAATGAAAAACTGTTTTTT. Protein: CASKRQRNEKLFF.

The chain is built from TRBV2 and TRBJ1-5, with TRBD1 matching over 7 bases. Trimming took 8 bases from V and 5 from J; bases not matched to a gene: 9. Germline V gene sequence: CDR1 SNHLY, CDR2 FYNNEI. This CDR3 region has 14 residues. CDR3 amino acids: CASRRDSHYQPQHF. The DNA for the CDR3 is TGTGCCAGCCGGCGGGACAGCCATTATCAGCCCCAGCATTTT. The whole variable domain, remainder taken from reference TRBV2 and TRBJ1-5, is EPEVTQTPSHQVTQMGQEVILRCVPISNHLYFYWYRQILGQKVEFLVSFYNNEISEKSEIFDDQFSVERPDGSNFTLKIRSTKLEDSAMYFCASRRDSHYQPQHFGDGTRLSIL.

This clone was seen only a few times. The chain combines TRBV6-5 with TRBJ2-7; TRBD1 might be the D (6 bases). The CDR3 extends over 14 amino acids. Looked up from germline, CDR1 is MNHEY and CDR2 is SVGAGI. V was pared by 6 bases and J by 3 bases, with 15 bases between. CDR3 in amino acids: CASRARDTNYEQYF. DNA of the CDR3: TGTGCCAGCAGGGCCCGGGACACCAACTACGAGCAGTACTTC.